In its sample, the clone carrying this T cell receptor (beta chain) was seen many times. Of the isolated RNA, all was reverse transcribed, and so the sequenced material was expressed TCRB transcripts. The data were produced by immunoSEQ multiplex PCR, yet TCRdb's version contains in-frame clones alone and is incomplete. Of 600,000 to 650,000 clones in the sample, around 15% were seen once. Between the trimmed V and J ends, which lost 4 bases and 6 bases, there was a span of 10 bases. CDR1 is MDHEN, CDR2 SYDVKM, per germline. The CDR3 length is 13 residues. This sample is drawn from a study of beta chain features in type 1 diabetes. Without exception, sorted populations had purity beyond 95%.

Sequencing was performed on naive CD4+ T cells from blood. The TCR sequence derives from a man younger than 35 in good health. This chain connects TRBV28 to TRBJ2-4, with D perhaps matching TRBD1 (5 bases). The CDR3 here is CASSSGLLNIQYF. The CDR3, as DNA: TGTGCCAGCAGTTCAGGGTTACTAAACATTCAGTACTTC.